The next 15 T cell receptor beta chains were all read from a single sample in a study of T cell responses to AZD1222 COVID-19 vaccine. The assay was immunoSEQ multiplex PCR, and TCRdb's table has in-frame clones only and misses some. The sample lists about 120,000 clones; more than 75% were seen once. The specimen was peripheral blood, collected 28 days after the second AZD1222 dose. These receptors came from an adult who received the AZD1222 COVID-19 vaccine.

About this clone: At the DNA level, this CDR3 is encoded by other sequences in the same sample as well. J is TRBJ2-7 and V is TRBV11-2; D is uncertain. Trimming left V 3 bases short and J 4 bases short, with 4 bases between. Germline V gene sequence: CDR1 SGHAT, CDR2 FQNNGV. The CDR3 is 11 amino acids. The CDR3 DNA sequence: TGTGCCAGCAGCTTGGAATACGAGCAGTACTTC. Translating gives CASSLEYEQYF.

The CDR3 loop is CASSYRTGANTEAFF. The CDR3 bases are TGTGCCAGCAGCTACCGGACAGGGGCGAACACTGAAGCTTTCTTT. The V call is TRBV7-6, the J call TRBJ1-1; TRBD1 agrees at 9 bases. The CDR3 covers 15 residues. From germline, CDR1 is SGHVS and CDR2 FNYEAQ. The ends lost 4 bases at V and 1 base at J; junction bases unmatched: 4. The variable domain in full, with the rest retrieved from reference TRBV7-6 and TRBJ1-1, is GAGVSQSPRYKVTKRGQDVALRCDPISGHVSLYWYRQALGQGPEFLTYFNYEAQQDKSGLPNDRFSAERPEGSISTLTIQRTEQRDSAMYRCASSYRTGANTEAFFGQGTRLTVV.

The genes are TRBV18 and TRBJ2-7; D unclear. The CDR3 loop spans 13 amino acids. V lost 4 bases and J lost 5, with 12 bases in between. The V gene's germline CDR1 is KGHSH and CDR2 LQKENI. For the CDR3, the DNA is TGTGCCAGCTCACAACTTCCTAAGGACGAGCAGTACTTC. Translation gives CASSQLPKDEQYF.

The rearrangement links TRBV15 to TRBJ2-3; the D is unclear. Trimming left V 4 bases short and J 6 bases short, with 11 bases between. CDR3 length equals 13 residues. The germline gives CDR1 LNHNV, CDR2 YYDKDF (reference sequence). CDR3 nucleotides: TGTGCCACCAGCAACCGAAGAGAGGATACGCAGTATTTT. It is translated as CATSNRREDTQYF.

The table lists this clone with a count of one. The chain combines TRBV14 with TRBJ1-5; no clear D. Trimming removed 4 bases from V and 5 bases from J, with 9 bases in between. The length of the CDR3 is 13 residues. Per germline, CDR1 SGHDN and CDR2 FVKESK. CDR3 sequence: CASSRSKDQPQHF. The CDR3 DNA reads as TGTGCCAGCAGCCGGAGCAAAGATCAGCCCCAGCATTTT.

The J gene is TRBJ1-5, the V gene TRBV2; 7 bases align to TRBD1. This CDR3 has 16 residues. Germline V gene data show CDR1 as SNHLY and CDR2 as FYNNEI. Losses at the gene ends were 2 bases for V and 4 bases for J; bases not matched to a gene: 8. CDR3 sequence (DNA): TGTGCCAGCAGTGAACAAATAGACAGGGAGAATCAGCCCCAGCATTTT. Protein sequence: CASSEQIDRENQPQHF.

The V call is TRBV4-1, the J call TRBJ1-1; possibly TRBD1 for D (6 bases). The length of the CDR3 is 16 residues. Between the trimmed V and J ends, which lost 3 bases and 2 bases, there was a span of 16 bases. CDR1 MGHRA and CDR2 YSYEKL come from the germline V gene. The CDR3 sequence is CASSHPSRGGNTEAFF. The CDR3 DNA is TGCGCCAGCAGCCATCCTAGTAGGGGGGGAAACACTGAAGCTTTCTTT.

The chain has TRBV27 and TRBJ1-2; D unresolved. The CDR3 length is 15 residues. V lost 2 bases and J 8 bases, leaving 18 bases between the germline ends. The germline V gene has CDR1 MNHEY and CDR2 SMNVEV (reference sequence). CDR3 sequence reads: CASSLAGITLGGYTF. The CDR3 DNA sequence: TGTGCCAGCAGTTTAGCGGGCATCACTTTGGGGGGCTACACCTTC.

The J gene is TRBJ1-2, the V gene TRBV5-6, with 7 bases lining up with TRBD1. J was trimmed by 3 bases and V by 4 bases; bases with no gene match: 3. This CDR3 comprises 13 residues. Looked up from germline, CDR1 is SGHDT and CDR2 is YYEEEE. The CDR3: CASSPGQYYGYTF. In nucleotides, the CDR3 is TGTGCCAGCAGCCCGGGACAGTACTATGGCTACACCTTC. Full variable domain (missing parts from reference TRBV5-6 and TRBJ1-2): DAGVTQSPTHLIKTRGQQVTLRCSPKSGHDTVSWYQQALGQGPQFIFQYYEEEERQRGNFPDRFSGHQFPNYSSELNVNALLLGDSALYLCASSPGQYYGYTFGSGTRLTVV.

The chain recombines TRBV27 with TRBJ2-1; 11 bases match TRBD2. V shed 3 bases, J shed 1 base, and the junction held 8 bases outside the gene matches. CDR1 MNHEY and CDR2 SMNVEV come from the germline V gene (reference sequence). The CDR3 extends over 18 amino acids. The CDR3 reads CASSFEGTSGLSYNEQFF. DNA for the CDR3: TGTGCCAGCAGTTTCGAAGGGACTAGCGGTCTATCCTACAATGAGCAGTTCTTC.

This chain connects TRBV5-1 to TRBJ2-7, with 7 nucleotides matching TRBD2. This CDR3 spans 14 amino acids. Unmatched junction bases numbered 3, after V lost 0 bases and J lost 3 bases. Per germline, CDR1 SGHRS and CDR2 YFSETQ. DNA of the CDR3: TGCGCCAGCAGCTTGGTCGGGGGGAACTACGAGCAGTACTTC. Translation: CASSLVGGNYEQYF.

The chain recombines TRBV5-4 with TRBJ1-1; D perhaps matches TRBD1 (6 bases). V dropped 3 bases and J dropped 1 base, with 10 bases sitting between them. Germline V gives CDR1 SGHNT, CDR2 YYREEE (reference sequence). The CDR3 consists of 14 residues. The CDR3 reads CASSSGHPNTEAFF. The CDR3 region has the DNA TGTGCCAGCAGCTCGGGACACCCGAACACTGAAGCTTTCTTT.

J is TRBJ1-6 and V is TRBV6-2 or TRBV6-3, with D perhaps matching TRBD1 (5 bases). Trimming removed 5 bases at V and 7 bases at J, with 12 bases between. Germline V gene data show CDR1 as MNHEY and CDR2 as SVGEGT. This CDR3 has 14 residues. CDR3 in DNA: TGTGCCAGCAGTAGCCGGGACGGCAATTCACCCCTCCACTTT. Its protein product is CASSSRDGNSPLHF.

The J gene is TRBJ1-2, the V gene TRBV7-2; unclear D gene. Trimming stripped 3 bases from V and 2 bases from J, with 10 bases between. CDR1 and CDR2 (germline): SGHTA, FQGNSA. The CDR3 spans 14 residues. CDR3 protein: CASSFLTGNYGYTF. CDR3 in DNA: TGTGCCAGCAGCTTCCTGACGGGAAACTATGGCTACACCTTC.

The chain joins TRBV5-1 to TRBJ1-1; unclear D gene. Germline V gene lookup returns CDR1 SGHRS and CDR2 YFSETQ. The CDR3 length is 13 residues. The V end lost 2 bases, the J end lost 1 base, and 6 bases lay between the germline ends. The CDR3 is CASSFEQNTEAFF. For the CDR3, the DNA is TGCGCCAGCAGCTTTGAACAGAACACTGAAGCTTTCTTT.